Listed below are T cell receptor beta chains from one sample, sequenced in a study of blood T cell repertoires in COVID-19. Using immunoSEQ multiplex PCR, the repertoire was profiled, and TCRdb retains in-frame clones only, with some absent. Among roughly 100,000 clones, 70% to 90% were seen once, and the ten largest hold around 3.1%. The sample was peripheral blood. These receptors were collected from a middle-aged man in a cohort sampled during active COVID-19. The conserved cysteine and the conserved F or W are not part of the CDR3 here. Not all rows give a size; the values are once, few, many and, for expanded clones, a class.

>-|TRBV29-1
SSRRGGSDTEAF
>-|TRBV5-5
ASSTSGLAGDTRTDTQY
>-|TRBV9
ASSVLTGDTEAF
>-|TRBV28
ASSGSQRFSTDTQY
>-|TRBV5-4
ASSGRTGPIGANVLT
>-|TRBV14
ASSQLDRHNSPLH
>-|TRBV15
ATSRDRGTLGNQPQH
>-|TRBV11-1
ASVGQGGNTDTQY
>-|TRBV2
ASKTRTGEAPYEQY
>-|TRBV15
ATSRDRPHSTDTQY
>-|TRBV7-9
ASSHRTGGAWEKLF
>-|TRBV7-2
ASSLALGAGGHNEQF
>-|TRBV19
ASSPLTGSEKLF
>few|TRBV7-2
ASRKISGVSSYEQY
>-|TRBV7-9
ASSFVLTAEAF
>-|TRBV3-1/TRBV3-2
ASSRLAGGETQY
>-|TRBV11-3
ASSYSSGRSTDTQY
>-|TRBV4-2
ASSHGGGGQPQH
>-|TRBV4-2
ASSQEGGGHEQY
>-|TRBV28
ASKGGGANTGELF
>-|TRBV15
ATSRDEGSSGQPQH
>-|TRBV7-6
ASSQPGTGGKEQY
>-|TRBV18
ASSPPQMVSPLH
>few|TRBV4-3
ASSQGAGGSTDTQY
>-|TRBV12-5
ASGLPSGGNEQF
>-|TRBV6-5
ASSYSPGHEGYT
>-|TRBV2
ASSLQSPRSNEQF
>-|TRBV7-9
ASSLYQGAPPEQY
>once|TRBV23-1
ASSQYLFGQYNTGELF
>-|TRBV28
ASSLAGGESNEQF
>-|TRBV29-1
SVADRGSTDTQY
>-|TRBV4-1
ASRRFTGGATNEKLF
>-|TRBV13
ASSLPGQGNTGELF
>once|TRBV6-2/TRBV6-3
ASSQGQAIGTTNEKLF
>-|TRBV18
ASSPRGGSNSPLH
>-|TRBV18
ASSPLQGRANEKLF
>once|TRBV19
ASSIGPPGDTGELF
>-|TRBV4-3
ASSQGAIAGELF
>-|TRBV7-2
ASSLSGTQGETQY
>once|TRBV5-4
ASSLGTGAPAVYGYT
>-|TRBV7-8
ASSLAPGAGGKY